The sequence of this TCR beta chain was determined in a study of blood T cell repertoires in COVID-19. Authors' processing steps: Amplification with reference gene primers provided the estimates of nucleated cell counts. Clones were sequenced by immunoSEQ multiplex PCR, and TCRdb holds only the in-frame ones, with some missing. V and J calls and clone size are given by that table; D and trimming were obtained from the DNA. Here the sample spans approximately 84,000 clones, roughly 85% being singletons. The clonotype originates from a human donor in a cohort sampled during active COVID-19. The sequenced material came from peripheral blood.

The CDR3 bases are TGTGCCAGCAGCTTAGTCCACAACTTGAGGGAGACCCAGTACTTC. It specifies CASSLVHNLRETQYF. This sequence joins TRBV11-2 and TRBJ2-5, with D unresolved. Per germline, CDR1 SGHAT and CDR2 FQNNGV. The CDR3 is 15 amino acids. V was cut by 1 base and J by 5 bases, with 14 bases left in between.